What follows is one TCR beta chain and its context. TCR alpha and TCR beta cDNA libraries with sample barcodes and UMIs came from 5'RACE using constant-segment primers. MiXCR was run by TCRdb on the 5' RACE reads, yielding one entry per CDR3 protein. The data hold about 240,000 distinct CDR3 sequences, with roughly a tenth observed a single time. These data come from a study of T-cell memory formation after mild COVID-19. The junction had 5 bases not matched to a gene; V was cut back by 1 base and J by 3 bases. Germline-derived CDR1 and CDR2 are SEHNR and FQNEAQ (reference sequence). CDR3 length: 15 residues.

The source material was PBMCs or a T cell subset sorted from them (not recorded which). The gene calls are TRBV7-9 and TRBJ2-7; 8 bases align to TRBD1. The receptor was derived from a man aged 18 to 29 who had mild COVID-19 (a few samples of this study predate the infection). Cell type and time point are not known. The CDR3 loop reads CASSLVETGVYEQYF. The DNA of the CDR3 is TGTGCCAGCAGCTTAGTTGAGACAGGGGTCTACGAGCAGTACTTC.